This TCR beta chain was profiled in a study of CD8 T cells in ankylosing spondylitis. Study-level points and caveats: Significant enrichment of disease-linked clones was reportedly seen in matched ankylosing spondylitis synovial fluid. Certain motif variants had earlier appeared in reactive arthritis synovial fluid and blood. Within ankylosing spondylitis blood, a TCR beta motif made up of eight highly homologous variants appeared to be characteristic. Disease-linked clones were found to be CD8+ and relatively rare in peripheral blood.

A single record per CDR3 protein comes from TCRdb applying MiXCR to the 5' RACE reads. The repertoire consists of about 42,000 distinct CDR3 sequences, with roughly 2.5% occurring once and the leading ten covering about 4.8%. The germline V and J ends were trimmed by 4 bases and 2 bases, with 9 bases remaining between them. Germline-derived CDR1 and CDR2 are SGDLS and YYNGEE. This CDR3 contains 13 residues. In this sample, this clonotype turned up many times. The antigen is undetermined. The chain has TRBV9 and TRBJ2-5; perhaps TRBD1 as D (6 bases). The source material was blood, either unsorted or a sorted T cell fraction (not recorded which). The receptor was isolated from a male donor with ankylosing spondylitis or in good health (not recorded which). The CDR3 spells CASSPGQQETQYF. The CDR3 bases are TGTGCCAGCAGCCCCGGACAGCAAGAGACCCAGTACTTC.